A selection of T cell receptor beta chains follows, all from one sample in a study of identical twins. TCRdb called the 5' RACE reads again in MiXCR, with one record for every CDR3 protein. Of hundreds of thousands of distinct CDR3 sequences listed, 9% to 15% are singletons. This sample also appeared in a second study, on yellow fever vaccine responses in identical twins.

The sequenced sample consisted of PBMCs. The receptors were gathered from a woman aged 18-29 years in good health. Each CDR3 is given with its conserved first and last residue. The D gene is left open where the match is weak. Not every row has a clone size; where given, it reads once, few, many or a size class.

J,D,V,size,DNA,CDR3
TRBJ2-3,.,TRBV9,few,TGTGCCAGCAGCGTAGAGGGGGAACCGGAGGATACGCAGTATTTT,CASSVEGEPEDTQYF
TRBJ2-3,.,TRBV2,few,TGTGCCAGCAGTGATCGGCAGGACACAGATACGCAGTATTTT,CASSDRQDTDTQYF
TRBJ2-2,.,TRBV5-5,.,TGTGCCAGCAGTGGCACCCCGGGCGCCACCGGGGAGCTGTTTTTT,CASSGTPGATGELFF
TRBJ1-4,.,TRBV15,few,TGTGCCACCCCCCGGGCAACTAATGAAAAACTGTTTTTT,CATPRATNEKLFF
TRBJ2-1,TRBD1,TRBV10-3,.,TGTGCCATCGACAGGGGGCTGGGTGAGCAGTTCTTC,CAIDRGLGEQFF
TRBJ2-3,.,TRBV19,few,TGTGCCAGTATCCCCTTGGCAGGCTCCGATACGCAGTATTTT,CASIPLAGSDTQYF
TRBJ2-3,.,TRBV19,many,TGTGCCAGTAGTGGGCGGGACACAGATACGCAGTATTTT,CASSGRDTDTQYF
TRBJ2-7,.,TRBV2,few,TGTGCCAGCAGCCTCTCGGGGCGAAACGAGGGAGAGCAGTACTTC,CASSLSGRNEGEQYF
TRBJ2-2,TRBD2,TRBV5-1,few,TGCGCCAGCAGCTCCGGACTAGCCCAGGGCAACACCGGGGAGCTGTTTTTT,CASSSGLAQGNTGELFF
TRBJ2-3,.,TRBV27,.,TGTGCCAGCAGTTTATGGGCTAGCAGCACAGATACGCAGTATTTT,CASSLWASSTDTQYF
TRBJ2-7,TRBD2,TRBV29-1,.,TGCAGCGTTGAGGTGGCGGGAGTTGGATACGAGCAGTACTTC,CSVEVAGVGYEQYF
TRBJ2-3,TRBD2,TRBV15,many,TGTGCCACCAGCAGAGATCCGGGGGGGACGCAGTATTTT,CATSRDPGGTQYF
TRBJ2-1,.,TRBV27,.,TGTGCCAGCAGCCGGCAAATCCGGAACTACAATGAGCAGTTCTTC,CASSRQIRNYNEQFF
TRBJ1-1,.,TRBV28,.,TGTGCCAGCATCTCCCCTGTTCGGACTTTCTTT,CASISPVRTFF
TRBJ2-2,.,TRBV24-1,many,TGTGCCACCAGTGATTTCCGGGACTCCGCGAACACCGGGGAGCTGTTTTTT,CATSDFRDSANTGELFF
TRBJ2-1,TRBD2,TRBV6-2/TRBV6-3,few,TGTGCCAGCAGTTACTCACTAGCGGGGGGTAATGAGCAGTTCTTC,CASSYSLAGGNEQFF
TRBJ2-1,TRBD2,TRBV7-3,.,TGTGCCAGCAGCTTAGTTTCGGGGACTAGCGGGAGTTCCTACAATGAGCAGTTCTTC,CASSLVSGTSGSSYNEQFF
TRBJ2-1,.,TRBV20-1,.,TGCAGTGCTAGATCGGACAGAAGACACTACAATGAGCAGTTCTTC,CSARSDRRHYNEQFF
TRBJ1-1,.,TRBV2,few,TGTGCCAGCAGAGGAGATGAACAGGGCTGGAAAGCTGAAGCTTTCTTT,CASRGDEQGWKAEAFF
TRBJ1-5,.,TRBV10-3,few,TGTGCCATCAGTGAGTCGGCCGCGTTTGTGGGTCAGCCCCAGCATTTT,CAISESAAFVGQPQHF
TRBJ1-5,.,TRBV5-1,few,TGCGCCAGCAGCTTGGGGTTCTCTCAGCCCCAGCATTTT,CASSLGFSQPQHF
TRBJ2-1,.,TRBV20-1,few,TGCAGTGCTAGTACCATACGACCGGGAATCCTCTCCTACAATGAGCAGTTCTTC,CSASTIRPGILSYNEQFF
TRBJ1-6,TRBD1,TRBV20-1,few,TGCAGTGCTAGAGGCGGGACAGATAATTCACCCCTCCACTTT,CSARGGTDNSPLHF
TRBJ1-1,.,TRBV10-3,many,TGTGCCATCAGCCATGGGGGCACTGAAGCTTTCTTT,CAISHGGTEAFF
TRBJ2-2,.,TRBV11-2,.,TGTGCCAGCAGCTTAGATTGGAATGCCGGGGAGCTGTTTTTT,CASSLDWNAGELFF
TRBJ2-3,.,TRBV20-1,few,TGCAGTGCTAGTGACAGTGCTAGCACAGATACGCAGTATTTT,CSASDSASTDTQYF
TRBJ1-2,TRBD1,TRBV12-3/TRBV12-4,many,TGTGCCAGCAGCACAGGGGGCTCTGGCTACACCTTC,CASSTGGSGYTF
TRBJ2-3,TRBD2,TRBV7-9,.,TGTGCCAGCAGCCAAGCGGGACTACTCACAGATACGCAGTATTTT,CASSQAGLLTDTQYF
TRBJ1-2,.,TRBV12-3/TRBV12-4,.,TGTGCCAGCAGTTTAGGGCTTTACACCTTC,CASSLGLYTF
TRBJ2-1,TRBD1,TRBV5-1,.,TGCGCCAGCAGCATGCGGTCAGGGGGCCGCTACAATGAGCAGTTCTTC,CASSMRSGGRYNEQFF
TRBJ2-1,TRBD2,TRBV7-2,few,TGTGCCAGCAGCCGCCCCGGACTAGCGGGAGGGTACAATGAGCAGTTCTTC,CASSRPGLAGGYNEQFF
TRBJ2-2,.,TRBV5-1,once,TGCGCCAGCAGCTTGGCGACCGGGGCCGCCGGGGAGCTGTTTTTT,CASSLATGAAGELFF
TRBJ2-7,TRBD2,TRBV9,.,TGTGCCAGCAGCGTAGTGGCGGGAGACGAGCAGTACTTC,CASSVVAGDEQYF
TRBJ2-7,TRBD2,TRBV20-1,many,TGCAGTGCGGAGACTAGCGGGAGCTCCTACGAGCAGTACTTC,CSAETSGSSYEQYF
TRBJ2-7,TRBD2,TRBV20-1,many,TGCAGTGCTACTGGGACTAGCGGGGACTCCTACGAGCAGTACTTC,CSATGTSGDSYEQYF
TRBJ2-1,.,TRBV6-5,.,TGTGCCAGCAGTTACGGTGACAACTCCTACAATGAGCAGTTCTTC,CASSYGDNSYNEQFF
TRBJ1-1,.,TRBV29-1,few,TGCAGCGTTGTAAGGGGCGGGAACACTGAAGCTTTCTTT,CSVVRGGNTEAFF
TRBJ2-1,.,TRBV12-3/TRBV12-4,many,TGTGCCAGCAGCCCCGGGGCACCTGGGGATGAGCAGTTCTTC,CASSPGAPGDEQFF
TRBJ2-3,TRBD2,TRBV7-8,.,TGTGCCAGCAGCCATGCGTGGGCTAGCGGGGGGGAAACAGATACGCAGTATTTT,CASSHAWASGGETDTQYF
TRBJ1-4,.,TRBV6-1,few,TGTGCCAGCAGCCTTCTCCCCGCGGGCTTGGGTGAAAAACTGTTTTTT,CASSLLPAGLGEKLFF
TRBJ1-4,.,TRBV6-1,.,TGTGCCAGCAGTCCGAGGAGAACAACTAATGAAAAACTGTTTTTT,CASSPRRTTNEKLFF
TRBJ1-1,.,TRBV29-1,many,TGCAGCGTTGCCCGGGACAACATGAACACTGAAGCTTTCTTT,CSVARDNMNTEAFF
TRBJ1-1,.,TRBV6-5,.,TGTGCCAGCAGTTACATGCGGGGACAGAACACTGAAGCTTTCTTT,CASSYMRGQNTEAFF
TRBJ1-2,TRBD1,TRBV5-1,.,TGCGCCAGCAGCTCAAGTACGGGACAGACCTATGGCTACACCTTC,CASSSSTGQTYGYTF
TRBJ1-2,.,TRBV27,.,TGTGCCAGCAGTTTATCTTGGACGGGGGGGCGAATTTATGGCTACACCTTC,CASSLSWTGGRIYGYTF